The 12 T cell receptor beta chains below were found in one sample sequenced in a study of blood T cell repertoires in COVID-19. Sequenced by immunoSEQ multiplex PCR; TCRdb stores in-frame clones only, minus some. The sample has 250,000 to 300,000 clones, roughly 88% seen once; the top ten hold approximately 2%. Source material: PBMCs or T cells enriched from blood (not recorded which). The receptors were sampled from a woman between 45 and 65 years old who had recovered from COVID-19.

This chain links TRBV2 with TRBJ1-5; TRBD1 is a possible D gene (5 bases). Germline-derived CDR1 and CDR2 are SNHLY and FYNNEI. V was shortened by 5 bases and J by 4 bases, with 12 bases between the two germline ends. The CDR3 runs 14 residues. Here the CDR3 reads CASSPPAGNQPQHF. The CDR3 DNA follows: TGTGCCAGCAGTCCCCCGGCAGGGAATCAGCCCCAGCATTTT.

The rearrangement uses TRBV18 and TRBJ2-1; 9 bases line up with TRBD2. Trimming cost V 3 bases and J 6 bases; bases outside gene matches: 6. This CDR3 is 15 amino acids long. Germline V gene lookup returns CDR1 KGHSH and CDR2 LQKENI. The CDR3 DNA sequence: TGTGCCAGCTCACCTAGCGGGAGAAGCTCCAATGAGCAGTTCTTC. Translating it yields CASSPSGRSSNEQFF.

This chain connects TRBV28 to TRBJ1-1, with 7 nucleotides matching TRBD1. In germline, CDR1 is MDHEN, CDR2 SYDVKM. This CDR3 is built from 13 residues. V gave up 3 bases and J gave up 8 bases; unmatched junction bases: 6. CDR3 residues: CASSLRDSQEAFF. The CDR3 DNA is TGTGCCAGCAGTTTGAGGGACAGCCAGGAAGCTTTCTTT.

The rearrangement joins TRBV24-1 to TRBJ2-1; TRBD2 aligns across 7 bases. Germline V gene sequence: CDR1 KGHDR, CDR2 SFDVKD. The CDR3 has 16 amino acids. Losses at the gene ends were 3 bases for V and 1 base for J; bases not matched to a gene: 5. The CDR3 region has the DNA TGTGCCACCAGTGATAGTCTAGCGGAGTCCTACAATGAGCAGTTCTTC. Protein sequence: CATSDSLAESYNEQFF.

The V and J genes are TRBV7-8 and TRBJ1-4; tentatively, D is TRBD1 (5 bases). Between the trimmed V and J ends, which lost 1 base and 0 bases, there was a span of 6 bases. This CDR3 has 15 residues. Germline V lookup: CDR1 SGHVS, CDR2 FQNEAQ. Here the CDR3 reads CASSLEGTTNEKLFF. CDR3 in DNA: TGTGCCAGCAGCTTAGAGGGGACAACTAATGAAAAACTGTTTTTT.

The chain joins TRBV6-5 to TRBJ1-1, with 7 bases identical to TRBD1. The V gene's germline CDR1 is MNHEY and CDR2 SVGAGI. Losses at the gene ends were 7 bases for V and 0 bases for J; bases not matched to a gene: 5. The CDR3 is 14 amino acids. Here the CDR3 reads CASITGQMNTEAFF. In DNA form, the CDR3 reads TGTGCCAGCATTACGGGACAGATGAACACTGAAGCTTTCTTT.

This clone was recorded only once. The chain employs TRBV18 and TRBJ2-7; unclear D gene. Looked up from germline, CDR1 is KGHSH and CDR2 is LQKENI. The V end lost 3 bases, the J end lost 7 bases, and 10 bases lay between the germline ends. The CDR3 runs 12 residues. Here the CDR3 DNA reads TGTGCCAGCTCACCCCTACCCACGGAGCAGTACTTC. Translation: CASSPLPTEQYF.

The chain links TRBV12-5 to TRBJ1-4; 11 nucleotides match TRBD1. The CDR3 covers 17 residues. Germline loops: CDR1 LGHNT, CDR2 FRNRAP. J gave up 8 bases and V 0 bases, and 8 bases lay outside the gene matches. The CDR3 region is CASGLVLGQGALEKLFF. Here the CDR3 DNA reads TGTGCTAGTGGTTTGGTACTAGGACAGGGGGCATTGGAAAAACTGTTTTTT.

The rearrangement uses TRBV30 and TRBJ2-7; 7 bases agree with TRBD1. CDR1 is GTSNPN and CDR2 is SVGIG in the germline V gene (reference sequence). The ends lost 3 bases at V and 0 bases at J; junction bases unmatched: 5. The CDR3 runs to 14 residues. This chain's CDR3 is CAWSLGTVSYEQYF. The CDR3 bases are TGTGCCTGGAGCCTCGGGACAGTCTCCTACGAGCAGTACTTC.

The CDR3 protein is CASSLGSTGNTIYF. DNA for the CDR3: TGTGCCAGCAGTCTCGGGTCTACTGGAAACACCATATATTTT. The J gene is TRBJ1-3, the V gene TRBV25-1, with unresolved D. The CDR3 spans 14 residues. Germline-derived CDR1 and CDR2 are MGHDK and SYGVNS. With 5 bases removed from V and 2 bases from J, the gap between germline ends came to 10 bases. The whole variable domain, filled in from reference TRBV25-1 and TRBJ1-3, reads EADIYQTPRYLVIGTGKKITLECSQTMGHDKMYWYQQDPGMELHLIHYSYGVNSTEKGDLSSESTVSRIRTEHFPLTLESARPSHTSQYLCASSLGSTGNTIYFGEGSWLTVV.

The chain carries TRBV5-6 and TRBJ2-1; TRBD2 matches 9 bases. The CDR3 has 16 amino acids. Germline loops: CDR1 SGHDT, CDR2 YYEEEE. The ends lost 4 bases at V and 3 bases at J; junction bases unmatched: 8. CDR3 sequence: CASSPPLREGYNEQFF. CDR3 in DNA: TGTGCCAGCAGCCCCCCGCTGCGGGAGGGCTACAATGAGCAGTTCTTC.

This sequence joins TRBV7-8 and TRBJ2-1; the match to TRBD2 covers 11 bases. Trimming cost V 5 bases and J 7 bases; bases outside gene matches: 7. Germline V lookup: CDR1 SGHVS, CDR2 FQNEAQ. CDR3 length: 15 amino acids. CDR3 sequence reads: CASSLTSGRENEQFF. The CDR3 DNA follows: TGTGCCAGCAGCCTAACTAGCGGGAGAGAGAATGAGCAGTTCTTC.